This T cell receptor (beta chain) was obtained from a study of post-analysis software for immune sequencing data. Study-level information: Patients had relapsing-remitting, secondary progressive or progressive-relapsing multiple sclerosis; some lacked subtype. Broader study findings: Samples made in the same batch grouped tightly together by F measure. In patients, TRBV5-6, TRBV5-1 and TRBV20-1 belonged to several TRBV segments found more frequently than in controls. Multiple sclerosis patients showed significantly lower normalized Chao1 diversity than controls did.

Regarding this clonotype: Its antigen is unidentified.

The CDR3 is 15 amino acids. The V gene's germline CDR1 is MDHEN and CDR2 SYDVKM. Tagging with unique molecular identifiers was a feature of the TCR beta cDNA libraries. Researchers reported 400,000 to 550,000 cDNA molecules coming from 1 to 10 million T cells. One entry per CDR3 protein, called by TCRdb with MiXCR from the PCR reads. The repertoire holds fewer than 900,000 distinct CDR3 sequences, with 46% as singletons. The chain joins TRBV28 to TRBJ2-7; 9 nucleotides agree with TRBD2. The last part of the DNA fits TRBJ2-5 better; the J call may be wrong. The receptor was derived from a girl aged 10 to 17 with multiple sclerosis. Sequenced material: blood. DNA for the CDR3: TGTGCCAGCAGTTTATGGGGCGGGAGGGTCGAGACCCAGTACTTC. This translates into CASSLWGGRVETQYF.